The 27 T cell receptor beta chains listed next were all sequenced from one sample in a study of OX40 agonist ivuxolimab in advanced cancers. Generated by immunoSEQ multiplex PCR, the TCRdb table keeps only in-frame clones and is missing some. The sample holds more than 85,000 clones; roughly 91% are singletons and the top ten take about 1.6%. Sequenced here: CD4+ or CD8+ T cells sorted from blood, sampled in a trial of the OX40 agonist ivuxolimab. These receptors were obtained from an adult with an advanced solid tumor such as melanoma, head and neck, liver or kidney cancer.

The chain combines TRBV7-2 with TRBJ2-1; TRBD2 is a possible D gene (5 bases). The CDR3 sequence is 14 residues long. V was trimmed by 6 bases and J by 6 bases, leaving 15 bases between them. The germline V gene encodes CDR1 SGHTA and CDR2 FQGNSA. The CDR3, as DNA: TGTGCCAGCAGGAGGGCAGTCTCCCGCAATGAGCAGTTCTTC. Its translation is CASRRAVSRNEQFF.

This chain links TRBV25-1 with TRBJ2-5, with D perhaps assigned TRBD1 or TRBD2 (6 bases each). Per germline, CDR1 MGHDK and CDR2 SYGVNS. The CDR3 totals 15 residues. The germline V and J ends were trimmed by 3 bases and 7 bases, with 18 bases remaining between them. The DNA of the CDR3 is TGTGCCAGCAGTGATTACAGGGAGGCCCCAGGGACCCAGTACTTC. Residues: CASSDYREAPGTQYF.

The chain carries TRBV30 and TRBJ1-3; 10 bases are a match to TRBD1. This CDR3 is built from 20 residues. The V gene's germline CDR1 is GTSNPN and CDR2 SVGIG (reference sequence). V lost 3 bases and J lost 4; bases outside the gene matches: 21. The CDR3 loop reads CAWRPWFGTGAARGGNTIYF. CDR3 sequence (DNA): TGTGCCTGGAGGCCCTGGTTTGGGACAGGGGCGGCCAGAGGAGGAAACACCATATATTTT.

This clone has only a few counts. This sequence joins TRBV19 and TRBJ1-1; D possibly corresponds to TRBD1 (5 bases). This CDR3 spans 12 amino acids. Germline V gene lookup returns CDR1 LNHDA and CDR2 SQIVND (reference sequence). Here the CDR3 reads CASGDGVGEAFF. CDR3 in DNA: TGTGCGTCTGGGGACGGAGTCGGAGAAGCTTTCTTT.

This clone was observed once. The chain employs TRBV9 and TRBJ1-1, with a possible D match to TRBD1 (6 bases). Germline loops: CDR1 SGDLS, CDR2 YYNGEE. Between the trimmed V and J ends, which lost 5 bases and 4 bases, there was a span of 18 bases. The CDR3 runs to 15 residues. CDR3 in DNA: TGTGCCAGCAGTCCGGTCAGGGGAAGTGGCACTGAAGCTTTCTTT. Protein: CASSPVRGSGTEAFF.

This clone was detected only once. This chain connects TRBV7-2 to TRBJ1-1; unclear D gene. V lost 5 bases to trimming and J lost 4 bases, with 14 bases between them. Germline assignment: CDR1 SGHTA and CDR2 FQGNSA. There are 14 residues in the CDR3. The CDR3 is CASSVTPEGTEAFF. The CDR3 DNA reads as TGTGCCAGCAGCGTCACACCCGAGGGCACTGAAGCTTTCTTT.

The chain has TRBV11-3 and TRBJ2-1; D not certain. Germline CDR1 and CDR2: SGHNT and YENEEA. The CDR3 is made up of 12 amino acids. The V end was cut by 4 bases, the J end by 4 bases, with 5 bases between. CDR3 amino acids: CASSWRYNEQFF. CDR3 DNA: TGTGCCAGCAGCTGGAGATACAATGAGCAGTTCTTC.

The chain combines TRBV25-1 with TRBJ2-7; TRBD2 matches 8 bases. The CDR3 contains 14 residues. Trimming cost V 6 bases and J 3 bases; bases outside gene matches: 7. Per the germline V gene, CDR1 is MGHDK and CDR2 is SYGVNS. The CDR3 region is CASRRTGGSYEQYF. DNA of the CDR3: TGTGCCAGCAGGCGTACGGGGGGGAGCTACGAGCAGTACTTC.

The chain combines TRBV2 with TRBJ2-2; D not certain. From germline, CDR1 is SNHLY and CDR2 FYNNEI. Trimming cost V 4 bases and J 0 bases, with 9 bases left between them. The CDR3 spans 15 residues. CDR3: CASSVGSANTGELFF. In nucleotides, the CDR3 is TGTGCCAGCAGTGTGGGCAGCGCGAACACCGGGGAGCTGTTTTTT.

Here the CDR3 DNA reads TGCGCCAGCAGCTTGGGCGGGGGGCAGACTGGAAACACCATATATTTT. Amino acids: CASSLGGGQTGNTIYF. The chain carries TRBV5-1 and TRBJ1-3, with D possibly matching TRBD1 (6 bases). Germline CDR1 and CDR2: SGHRS and YFSETQ. V lost 0 bases, J lost 2 bases, and 12 bases lay in between. This CDR3 comprises 16 residues.

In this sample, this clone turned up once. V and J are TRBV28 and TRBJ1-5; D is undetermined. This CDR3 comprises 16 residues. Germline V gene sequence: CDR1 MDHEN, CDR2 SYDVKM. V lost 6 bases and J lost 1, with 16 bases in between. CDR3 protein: CASRPGTKGSNQPQHF. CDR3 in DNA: TGTGCCAGCAGACCCGGCACAAAAGGAAGCAATCAGCCCCAGCATTTT.

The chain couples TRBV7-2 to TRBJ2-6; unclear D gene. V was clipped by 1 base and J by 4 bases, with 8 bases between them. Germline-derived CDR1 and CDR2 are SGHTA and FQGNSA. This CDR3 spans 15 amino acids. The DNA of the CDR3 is TGTGCCAGCAGCTTAGTACGTTCCGGGGCCAACGTCCTGACTTTC. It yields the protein CASSLVRSGANVLTF.

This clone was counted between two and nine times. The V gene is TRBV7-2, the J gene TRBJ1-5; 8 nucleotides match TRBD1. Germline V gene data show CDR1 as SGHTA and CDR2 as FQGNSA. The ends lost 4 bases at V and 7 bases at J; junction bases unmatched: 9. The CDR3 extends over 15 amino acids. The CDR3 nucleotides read TGTGCCAGCAGCTCGGGATGGGCAGGGGGCCAGCCCCAGCATTTT. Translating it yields CASSSGWAGGQPQHF.

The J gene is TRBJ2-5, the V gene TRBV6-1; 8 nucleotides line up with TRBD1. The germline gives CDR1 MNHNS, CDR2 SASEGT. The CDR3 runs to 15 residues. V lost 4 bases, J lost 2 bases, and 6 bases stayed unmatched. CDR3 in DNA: TGTGCCAGCAGTGCCACAGGGGGGTCGCAAGAGACCCAGTACTTC. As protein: CASSATGGSQETQYF.

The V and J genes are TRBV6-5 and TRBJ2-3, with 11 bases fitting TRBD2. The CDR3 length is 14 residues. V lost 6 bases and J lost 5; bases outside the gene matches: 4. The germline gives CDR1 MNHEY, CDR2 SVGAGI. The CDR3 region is CASRLTSGIDTQYF. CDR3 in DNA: TGTGCCAGCAGACTGACTAGCGGGATAGATACGCAGTATTTT.

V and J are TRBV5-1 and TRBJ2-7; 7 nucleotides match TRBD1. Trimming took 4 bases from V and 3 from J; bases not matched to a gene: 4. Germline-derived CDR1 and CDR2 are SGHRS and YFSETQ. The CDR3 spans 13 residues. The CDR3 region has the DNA TGCGCCAGCAGCGTCGGACAGGACTACGAGCAGTACTTC. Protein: CASSVGQDYEQYF.

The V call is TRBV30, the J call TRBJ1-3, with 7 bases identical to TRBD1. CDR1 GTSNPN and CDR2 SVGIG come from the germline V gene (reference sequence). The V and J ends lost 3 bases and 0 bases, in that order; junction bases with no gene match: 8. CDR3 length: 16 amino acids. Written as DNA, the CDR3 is TGTGCCTGGAGCGCGGGGACAGCTGCCTCTGGAAACACCATATATTTT. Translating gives CAWSAGTAASGNTIYF. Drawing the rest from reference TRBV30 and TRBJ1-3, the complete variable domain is SQTIHQWPATLVQPVGSPLSLECTVEGTSNPNLYWYRQAAGRGLQLLFYSVGIGQISSEVPQNLSASRPQDRQFILSSKKLLLSDSGFYLCAWSAGTAASGNTIYFGEGSWLTVV.

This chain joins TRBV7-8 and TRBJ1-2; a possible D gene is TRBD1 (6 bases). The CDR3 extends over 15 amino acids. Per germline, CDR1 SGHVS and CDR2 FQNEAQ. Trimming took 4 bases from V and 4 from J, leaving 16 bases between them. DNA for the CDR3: TGTGCCAGCAGCTCCCCGGGCCCCAGGGGCTATGGCTACACCTTC. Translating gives CASSSPGPRGYGYTF. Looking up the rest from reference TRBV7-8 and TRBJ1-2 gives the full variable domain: GAGVSQSPRYKVAKRGQDVALRCDPISGHVSLFWYQQALGQGPEFLTYFQNEAQLDKSGLPSDRFFAERPEGSVSTLKIQRTQQEDSAVYLCASSSPGPRGYGYTFGSGTRLTVV.

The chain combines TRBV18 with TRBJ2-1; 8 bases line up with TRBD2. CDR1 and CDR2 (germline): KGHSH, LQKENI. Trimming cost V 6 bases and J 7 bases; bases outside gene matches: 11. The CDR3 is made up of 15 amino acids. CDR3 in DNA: TGTGCCAGCTCCCCGGGCCGGGAGGGGTGGAATGAGCAGTTCTTC. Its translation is CASSPGREGWNEQFF.

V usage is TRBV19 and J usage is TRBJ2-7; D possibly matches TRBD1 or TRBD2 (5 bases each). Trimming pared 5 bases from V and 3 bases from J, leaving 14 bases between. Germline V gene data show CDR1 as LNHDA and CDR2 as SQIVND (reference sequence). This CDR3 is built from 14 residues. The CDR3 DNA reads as TGTGCCAGTAGTGGGGGTTTATATGTCTACGAGCAGTACTTC. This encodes CASSGGLYVYEQYF.

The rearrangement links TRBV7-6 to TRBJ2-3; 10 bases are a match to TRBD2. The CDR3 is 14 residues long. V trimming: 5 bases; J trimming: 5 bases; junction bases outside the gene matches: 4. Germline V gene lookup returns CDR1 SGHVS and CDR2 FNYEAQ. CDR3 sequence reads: CASSPWTSGDTQYF. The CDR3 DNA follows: TGTGCCAGCAGCCCATGGACTAGCGGAGATACGCAGTATTTT.

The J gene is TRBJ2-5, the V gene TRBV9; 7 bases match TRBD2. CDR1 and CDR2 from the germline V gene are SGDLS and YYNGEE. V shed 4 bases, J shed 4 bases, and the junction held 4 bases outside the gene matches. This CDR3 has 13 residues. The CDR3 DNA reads TGTGCCAGCAGCACACCGGGAGGAGAGACCCAGTACTTC. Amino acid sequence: CASSTPGGETQYF.

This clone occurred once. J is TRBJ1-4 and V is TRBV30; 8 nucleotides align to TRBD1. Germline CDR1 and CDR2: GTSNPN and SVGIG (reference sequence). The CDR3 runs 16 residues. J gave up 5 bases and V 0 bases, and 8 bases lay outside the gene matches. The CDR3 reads CAWSVHRGGGNEKLFF. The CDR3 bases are TGTGCCTGGAGTGTACACAGGGGGGGTGGGAATGAAAAACTGTTTTTT. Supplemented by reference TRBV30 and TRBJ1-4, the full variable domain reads SQTIHQWPATLVQPVGSPLSLECTVEGTSNPNLYWYRQAAGRGLQLLFYSVGIGQISSEVPQNLSASRPQDRQFILSSKKLLLSDSGFYLCAWSVHRGGGNEKLFFGSGTQLSVL.

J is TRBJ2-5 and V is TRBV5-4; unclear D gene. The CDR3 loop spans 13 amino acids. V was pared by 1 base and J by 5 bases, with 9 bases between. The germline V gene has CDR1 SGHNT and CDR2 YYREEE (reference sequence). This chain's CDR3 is CASSLWVGETQYF. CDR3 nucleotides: TGTGCCAGCAGCTTGTGGGTTGGTGAGACCCAGTACTTC.

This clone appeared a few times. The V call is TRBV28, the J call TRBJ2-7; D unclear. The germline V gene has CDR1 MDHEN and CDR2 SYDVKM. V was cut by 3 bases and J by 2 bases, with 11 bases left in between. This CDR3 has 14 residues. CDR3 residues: CASSFPGGAYEQYF. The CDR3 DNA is TGTGCCAGCAGTTTCCCGGGCGGTGCCTACGAGCAGTACTTC.

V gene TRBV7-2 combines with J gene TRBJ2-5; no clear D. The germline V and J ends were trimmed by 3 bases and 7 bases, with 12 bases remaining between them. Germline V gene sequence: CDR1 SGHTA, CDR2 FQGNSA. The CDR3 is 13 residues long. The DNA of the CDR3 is TGTGCCAGCAGCTTTAATGCTGAAGGGACCCAGTACTTC. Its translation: CASSFNAEGTQYF.

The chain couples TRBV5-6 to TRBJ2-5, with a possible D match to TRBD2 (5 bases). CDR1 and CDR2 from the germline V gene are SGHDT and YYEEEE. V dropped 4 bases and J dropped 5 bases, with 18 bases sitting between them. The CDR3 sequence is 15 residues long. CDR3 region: CASSRMIDYGETQYF. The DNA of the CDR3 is TGTGCCAGCAGCCGCATGATTGACTACGGGGAGACCCAGTACTTC.